This entry lists 4 T cell receptor beta chains sequenced from one sample in a study of blood T cell repertoires in COVID-19. Here immunoSEQ multiplex PCR was the method, and the copy in TCRdb shows in-frame clones only, minus some. The sample yields around 45,000 clones, roughly 86% seen once. Sequenced material: peripheral blood. The source is a man aged 55 to 69 with active COVID-19.

The J gene is TRBJ2-3, the V gene TRBV2, with a possible D match to TRBD1 (5 bases). The V gene's germline CDR1 is SNHLY and CDR2 FYNNEI. V dropped 7 bases and J dropped 0 bases, with 14 bases sitting between them. The CDR3 totals 15 residues. CDR3 residues: CASKTALTSTDTQYF. CDR3 coding DNA: TGTGCCAGCAAGACAGCGCTGACTAGCACAGATACGCAGTATTTT.

The chain's CDR3 is CASGNSGEETQYF. The CDR3 DNA is TGTGCCAGCGGGAATTCGGGGGAAGAGACCCAGTACTTC. V usage is TRBV25-1 and J usage is TRBJ2-5; a weak D match, TRBD2 (6 bases). The ends were cut back, 8 bases at V and 3 bases at J, with 13 bases in the middle. The CDR3 is 13 amino acids. CDR1 is MGHDK, CDR2 SYGVNS, per germline.

This clone was detected once. The J gene is TRBJ2-1, the V gene TRBV19; D unclear. The V end lost 3 bases, the J end lost 7 bases, and 22 bases lay between the germline ends. This CDR3 contains 17 residues. The germline V gene encodes CDR1 LNHDA and CDR2 SQIVND (reference sequence). CDR3 in DNA: TGTGCCAGTAGTATCTTTTGGATCGAGCGAGACCATAATGAGCAGTTCTTC. This gives the protein CASSIFWIERDHNEQFF.

V is TRBV6-1 and J is TRBJ1-5, with 7 bases matching TRBD1. The V gene's germline CDR1 is MNHNS and CDR2 SASEGT. The V gene end was trimmed by 0 bases and the J gene end by 5 bases; junction bases not matched to a gene: 4. The CDR3 sequence is 15 residues long. The CDR3 DNA is TGTGCCAGCAGTGAAGCGCTTCAGGGGGATCAGCCCCAGCATTTT. Translating gives CASSEALQGDQPQHF.